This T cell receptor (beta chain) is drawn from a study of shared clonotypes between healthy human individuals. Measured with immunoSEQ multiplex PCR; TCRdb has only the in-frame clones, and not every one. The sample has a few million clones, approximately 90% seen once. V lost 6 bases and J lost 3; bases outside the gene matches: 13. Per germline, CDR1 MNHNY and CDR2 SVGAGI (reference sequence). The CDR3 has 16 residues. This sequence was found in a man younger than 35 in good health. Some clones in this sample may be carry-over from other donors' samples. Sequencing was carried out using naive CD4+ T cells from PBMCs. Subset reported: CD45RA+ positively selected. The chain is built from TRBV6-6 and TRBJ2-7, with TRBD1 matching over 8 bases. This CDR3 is CASRFQGAPPNYEQYF. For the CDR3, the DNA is TGTGCCAGCAGGTTCCAGGGGGCCCCTCCAAACTACGAGCAGTACTTC.